The 11 T cell receptor beta chains below were found in one sample sequenced in a study of T cell responses to AZD1222 COVID-19 vaccine. Clones were read by immunoSEQ multiplex PCR, and TCRdb kept only the in-frame ones, dropping some. The repertoire includes roughly 200,000 clones, just over 90% of them detected once, and less than 4.5% sits in the top ten. Specimen: peripheral blood, collected 28 days after the second dose of the MenACWY control vaccine. The source is an adult who received the MenACWY meningococcal vaccine as a control.

This sequence joins TRBV12-3 or TRBV12-4 and TRBJ1-1; unclear D gene. CDR3 length: 13 amino acids. V shed 2 bases and J shed 3 bases, with 7 bases lying between them. In DNA form, the CDR3 reads TGTGCCAGCAGTTTATCTGGGCACACTGAAGCTTTCTTT. Translated, it gives CASSLSGHTEAFF.

With respect to this clone: Other DNA sequences in this specimen translate into the identical CDR3. The rearrangement links TRBV7-9 to TRBJ2-7; D gene uncertain. Germline V gene data show CDR1 as SEHNR and CDR2 as FQNEAQ (reference sequence). The CDR3 spans 13 residues. The V gene lost 0 bases and the J gene lost 1 base, with 4 bases spanning the gap. As DNA, the CDR3 is TGTGCCAGCAGCTTAGCGGGGTCCTACGAGCAGTACTTC. It yields the protein CASSLAGSYEQYF.

The CDR3 protein is CASSLIGQVTDTQYF. The CDR3 DNA reads as TGCGCCAGCAGCTTGATCGGACAGGTCACAGATACGCAGTATTTT. V is TRBV5-1 and J is TRBJ2-3; 7 nucleotides align to TRBD1. Germline values: CDR1 SGHRS, CDR2 YFSETQ. V lost 1 base, J lost 2 bases, and 4 bases stayed unmatched. The CDR3 spans 15 residues.

V is TRBV30 and J is TRBJ2-7; 8 nucleotides align to TRBD1. Germline CDR1 GTSNPN, CDR2 SVGIG (reference sequence). This CDR3 contains 13 residues. J was trimmed by 3 bases and V by 5 bases; bases with no gene match: 6. This CDR3 reads CAWEQGVLYEQYF. The CDR3 DNA reads TGTGCCTGGGAACAGGGGGTTCTCTACGAGCAGTACTTC.

The chain links TRBV6-2 or TRBV6-3 to TRBJ1-5; a weak D match, TRBD1 (5 bases). V was clipped by 2 bases and J by 4 bases, with 9 bases between them. CDR3 length equals 14 residues. Germline-derived CDR1 and CDR2 are MNHEY and SVGEGT. In DNA, the CDR3 is TGTGCCAGCAGTTACCGGGACCCTAATCAGCCCCAGCATTTT. It is translated as CASSYRDPNQPQHF.

V and J are TRBV19 and TRBJ1-4; 9 bases agree with TRBD1. The germline V gene has CDR1 LNHDA and CDR2 SQIVND (reference sequence). V was clipped by 9 bases and J by 0 bases; unmatched bases: 8. The CDR3 runs 16 residues. DNA of the CDR3: TGTGCCAGCAGAACACAGGGGGCTGCAACTAATGAAAAACTGTTTTTT. Its translation is CASRTQGAATNEKLFF. The variable domain in full, with the rest retrieved from reference TRBV19 and TRBJ1-4, is DGGITQSPKYLFRKEGQNVTLSCEQNLNHDAMYWYRQDPGQGLRLIYYSQIVNDFQKGDIAEGYSVSREKKESFPLTVTSAQKNPTAFYLCASRTQGAATNEKLFFGSGTQLSVL.

This clone was picked up one time. The V call is TRBV9, the J call TRBJ2-2; the D is unclear. Germline CDR1 SGDLS, CDR2 YYNGEE. The V and J ends lost 3 bases and 0 bases respectively, with 12 bases between them. CDR3 length: 16 amino acids. CDR3: CASSGRRTSNTGELFF. CDR3 coding DNA: TGTGCCAGCAGCGGACGCAGGACCTCGAACACCGGGGAGCTGTTTTTT.

Written as DNA, the CDR3 is TGTGCCTGGAGTAAACCTCGGAACACTGAAGCTTTCTTT. Translation: CAWSKPRNTEAFF. V gene TRBV30 combines with J gene TRBJ1-1; D call uncertain. The CDR3 sequence is 13 residues long. The germline gives CDR1 GTSNPN, CDR2 SVGIG (reference sequence). Trimming removed 2 bases at V and 1 base at J, with 8 bases between.

The gene calls are TRBV27 and TRBJ2-2, with 11 positions matching TRBD2. The length of the CDR3 is 19 residues. Germline CDR1 is MNHEY and CDR2 is SMNVEV (reference sequence). Trimming cost V 5 bases and J 1 base; bases outside gene matches: 12. CDR3 amino acids: CASSTNLRLAGLNTGELFF. Here the CDR3 DNA reads TGTGCCAGCAGTACAAACCTCCGACTAGCGGGGCTGAACACCGGGGAGCTGTTTTTT.

This clone occurred once. In DNA, the CDR3 is TGTGCCAGCTCTTATGAGGGGGACCCCCGAATTGGGAACAATGAGCAGTTCTTC. Translating gives CASSYEGDPRIGNNEQFF. The genes are TRBV18 and TRBJ2-1, with D maybe TRBD1 (6 bases). The germline gives CDR1 KGHSH, CDR2 LQKENI. This CDR3 has 18 residues. Deletions cut 6 bases from V and 5 bases from J, with 26 bases between.

The rearrangement uses TRBV5-1 and TRBJ1-1, with D perhaps TRBD1 (5 bases). Germline V gene lookup returns CDR1 SGHRS and CDR2 YFSETQ. Trimming shortened V by 4 bases and J by 3 bases, and 10 bases separated the two germline ends. The CDR3 is 13 residues long. CDR3 nucleotides: TGCGCCAGCAGCCCGGGGGGTTACACTGAAGCTTTCTTT. The encoded protein is CASSPGGYTEAFF.